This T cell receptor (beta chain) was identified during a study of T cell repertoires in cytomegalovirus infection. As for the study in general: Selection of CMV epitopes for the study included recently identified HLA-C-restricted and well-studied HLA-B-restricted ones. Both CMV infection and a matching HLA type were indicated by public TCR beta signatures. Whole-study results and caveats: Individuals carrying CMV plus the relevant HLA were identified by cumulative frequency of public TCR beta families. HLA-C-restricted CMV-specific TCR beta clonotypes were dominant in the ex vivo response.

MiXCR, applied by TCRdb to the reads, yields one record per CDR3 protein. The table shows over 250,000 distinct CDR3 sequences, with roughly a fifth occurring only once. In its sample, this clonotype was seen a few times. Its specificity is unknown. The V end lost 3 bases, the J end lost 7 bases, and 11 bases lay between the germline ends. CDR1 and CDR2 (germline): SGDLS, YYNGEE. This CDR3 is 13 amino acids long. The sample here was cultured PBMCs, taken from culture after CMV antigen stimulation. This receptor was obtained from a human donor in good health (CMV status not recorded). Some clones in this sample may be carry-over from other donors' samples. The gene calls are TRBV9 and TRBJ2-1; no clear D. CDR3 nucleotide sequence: TGTGCCAGCAGCGGCAGGAAACCAAATGAGCAGTTCTTC. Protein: CASSGRKPNEQFF. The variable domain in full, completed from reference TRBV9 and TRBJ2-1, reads DSGVTQTPKHLITATGQRVTLRCSPRSGDLSVYWYQQSLDQGLQFLIQYYNGEERAKGNILERFSAQQFPDLHSELNLSSLELGDSALYFCASSGRKPNEQFFGPGTRLTVL.